Shown below are 13 T cell receptor beta chains from a single sample sequenced in a study of shared T cell receptors in the human thymus. Produced via immunoSEQ multiplex PCR; TCRdb's table is partial and in-frame only. Of about 660,000 clones in the sample, approximately 88% were seen once. These sequences were also reported in another study, on human thymus T cells.

The source material was thymocytes. The source is a boy under three years old with a congenital heart defect.

The chain uses TRBV19 and TRBJ1-2, with TRBD1 matching 8 bases. The length of the CDR3 is 14 residues. Germline assignment: CDR1 LNHDA and CDR2 SQIVND (reference sequence). V trimming: 6 bases; J trimming: 4 bases; junction bases outside the gene matches: 7. DNA for the CDR3: TGTGCCAGTAGCGACAGGGGATTTAGCTATGGCTACACCTTC. As protein: CASSDRGFSYGYTF. Looking up the rest from reference TRBV19 and TRBJ1-2 gives the full variable domain: DGGITQSPKYLFRKEGQNVTLSCEQNLNHDAMYWYRQDPGQGLRLIYYSQIVNDFQKGDIAEGYSVSREKKESFPLTVTSAQKNPTAFYLCASSDRGFSYGYTFGSGTRLTVV.

The chain recombines TRBV7-2 with TRBJ2-7; 8 nucleotides align to TRBD1. This CDR3 is built from 14 residues. V trimming: 4 bases; J trimming: 5 bases; junction bases outside the gene matches: 7. Germline assignment: CDR1 SGHTA and CDR2 FQGNSA. In DNA form, the CDR3 reads TGTGCCAGCAGCTCCGGTCCGGACAGGGACGAGCAGTACTTC. Translation: CASSSGPDRDEQYF. Full variable domain (outside the CDR3, taken from reference TRBV7-2 and TRBJ2-7): GAGVSQSPSNKVTEKGKDVELRCDPISGHTALYWYRQSLGQGLEFLIYFQGNSAPDKSGLPSDRFSAERTGGSVSTLTIQRTQQEDSAVYLCASSSGPDRDEQYFGPGTRLTVT.

This sequence joins TRBV28 and TRBJ2-7; 8 bases match TRBD1. CDR3 size: 15 residues. Trimming removed 5 bases from V and 5 bases from J; junction bases left unmatched: 11. CDR1 is MDHEN and CDR2 is SYDVKM in the germline V gene. CDR3 protein: CASSPPGQALNEQYF. In DNA form, the CDR3 reads TGTGCCAGCAGTCCACCGGGACAGGCTTTGAACGAGCAGTACTTC.

The V call is TRBV6-6, the J call TRBJ1-1; TRBD1 is a possible D gene (6 bases). The CDR3 has 14 amino acids. Trimming removed 1 base at V and 5 bases at J, with 11 bases between. Germline CDR1 MNHNY, CDR2 SVGAGI (reference sequence). As DNA, the CDR3 is TGTGCCAGCAGTTACTATCCCCAGGGGACTGAAGCTTTCTTT. Translated: CASSYYPQGTEAFF.

The chain carries TRBV15 and TRBJ2-1; the match to TRBD1 covers 7 bases. With 3 bases clipped from V and 3 bases from J, the junction kept 2 bases outside the gene matches. The CDR3 is 14 residues long. Germline CDR1 LNHNV, CDR2 YYDKDF (reference sequence). In DNA, the CDR3 is TGTGCCACCAGCAGTGGACAGGACTACAATGAGCAGTTCTTC. This sequence encodes CATSSGQDYNEQFF.

The rearrangement joins TRBV10-3 to TRBJ2-5; TRBD1 matches 9 bases. The germline V gene encodes CDR1 ENHRY and CDR2 SYGVKD. With V trimmed by 4 bases and J by 6 bases, 9 bases remained unmatched. The CDR3 is 15 amino acids. CDR3 protein: CAISASYRGLKTQYF. The CDR3 DNA reads TGTGCCATCAGTGCGTCGTACAGGGGGCTGAAGACCCAGTACTTC.

This clone appeared a few times. The V and J genes are TRBV4-1 and TRBJ2-7, with 8 bases identical to TRBD1. This CDR3 has 15 amino acids. Germline-derived CDR1 and CDR2 are MGHRA and YSYEKL. J was trimmed by 7 bases and V by 4 bases; bases with no gene match: 12. The DNA of the CDR3 is TGCGCCAGCAGCCCACATACCGACAGGGGTGGAGAGCAGTACTTC. This sequence encodes CASSPHTDRGGEQYF.

The chain recombines TRBV28 with TRBJ2-7; 11 bases line up with TRBD1. The length of the CDR3 is 14 residues. Germline values: CDR1 MDHEN, CDR2 SYDVKM. V gave up 4 bases and J gave up 3 bases; unmatched junction bases: 2. The CDR3, as DNA: TGTGCCAGCAGTTCGGGACAGGGGGACTACGAGCAGTACTTC. Translated, it gives CASSSGQGDYEQYF.

This clone was detected once. The rearrangement links TRBV9 to TRBJ2-2; D perhaps matches TRBD2 (6 bases). V lost 4 bases to trimming and J lost 0 bases, with 16 bases between them. Looked up from germline, CDR1 is SGDLS and CDR2 is YYNGEE. This CDR3 has 17 amino acids. The CDR3 DNA is TGTGCCAGCAGCCCCGAAGGGGAGGCAGCGAACACCGGGGAGCTGTTTTTT. Its translation is CASSPEGEAANTGELFF.

V and J are TRBV13 and TRBJ2-3, with 8 bases that match TRBD2. With 3 bases clipped from V and 4 bases from J, the junction kept 9 bases outside the gene matches. From germline, CDR1 is PRHDT and CDR2 FYEKMQ (reference sequence). This CDR3 has 16 amino acids. CDR3 protein: CASSFRGLAGADTQYF. The CDR3 region has the DNA TGTGCCAGCAGCTTTCGAGGGCTAGCGGGTGCAGATACGCAGTATTTT.

This clone has just one count. This sequence joins TRBV27 and TRBJ2-2; TRBD2 matches at 13 bases. Germline assignment: CDR1 MNHEY and CDR2 SMNVEV (reference sequence). This CDR3 comprises 17 residues. The junction had 5 bases not matched to a gene; V was cut back by 3 bases and J by 4 bases. CDR3 sequence (DNA): TGTGCCAGCAGTTTCTTAGGACTAGCGGGAGTCACCGGGGAGCTGTTTTTT. Translating gives CASSFLGLAGVTGELFF.

V and J are TRBV2 and TRBJ1-2, with 7 bases that match TRBD1. The CDR3 has 14 amino acids. Germline values: CDR1 SNHLY, CDR2 FYNNEI. V was clipped by 4 bases and J by 3 bases; unmatched bases: 5. CDR3 sequence reads: CASSGQGRHYGYTF. The CDR3 DNA sequence: TGTGCCAGCAGTGGACAGGGCAGGCACTATGGCTACACCTTC.

The V call is TRBV6-1, the J call TRBJ2-1; 8 bases match TRBD2. The CDR3 covers 18 residues. In germline, CDR1 is MNHNS, CDR2 SASEGT. With V trimmed by 3 bases and J by 5 bases, 15 bases remained unmatched. CDR3 nucleotide sequence: TGTGCCAGCAGTGACATTCTTACCGGGACTAGAACCAACAATGAGCAGTTCTTC. Translating it yields CASSDILTGTRTNNEQFF.